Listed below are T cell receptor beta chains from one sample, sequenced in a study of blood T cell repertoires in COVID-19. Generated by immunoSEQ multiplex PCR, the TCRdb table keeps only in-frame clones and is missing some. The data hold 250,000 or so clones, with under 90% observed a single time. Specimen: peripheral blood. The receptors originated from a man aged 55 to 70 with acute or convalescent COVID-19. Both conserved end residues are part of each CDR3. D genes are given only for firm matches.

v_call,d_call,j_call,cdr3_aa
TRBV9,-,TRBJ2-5,CASSVGNLQETQYF
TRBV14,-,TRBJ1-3,CASSQGRISSGNTIYF
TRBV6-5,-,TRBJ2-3,CASRDWSTDTQYF
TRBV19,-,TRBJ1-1,CASRGANTEAFF
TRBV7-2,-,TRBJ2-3,CASSFRTETTQYF
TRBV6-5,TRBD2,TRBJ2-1,CASSPAGGQVGEQFF
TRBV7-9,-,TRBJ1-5,CASSLQGQPQHF
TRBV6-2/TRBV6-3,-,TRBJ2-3,CASSYQGMGDTQYF
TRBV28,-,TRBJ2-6,CASSLSLYRPGANVLTF
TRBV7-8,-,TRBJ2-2,CASSRHRVLNTGELFF
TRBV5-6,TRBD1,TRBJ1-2,CASSIRQGYGYTF
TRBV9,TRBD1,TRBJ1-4,CASSLTGNIFGATNEKLFF
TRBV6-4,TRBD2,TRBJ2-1,CASRGTRNEQFF
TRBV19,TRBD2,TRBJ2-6,CASSPTSRAGANVLTF
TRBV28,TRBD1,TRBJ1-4,CASRLGQGTRWGKLFF
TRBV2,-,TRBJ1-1,CASSELGVSGNTEAFF
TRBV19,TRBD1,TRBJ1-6,CASRRQGNSPLHF
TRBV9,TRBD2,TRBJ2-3,CASSPSIPSGGGGDTQYF